The 31 T cell receptor beta chains below all came from one sample that was sequenced in a study of blood T cells in healthy people across ages. A second PCR of about 7 to 12 cycles used a sample-barcoded 5' primer and a J-beta primer mix. TCRdb processed the 5' RACE reads anew with MiXCR; each CDR3 protein has one entry. The repertoire includes about 700,000 distinct CDR3 sequences, 32% of them detected once, and 15% sits in the top ten. Material: blood. The receptors were gathered from a woman older than 75 in good health.

This clonotype was counted many times. This chain connects TRBV6-6 to TRBJ1-2; D not resolved. In germline, CDR1 is MNHNY, CDR2 SVGAGI (reference sequence). The CDR3 has 14 residues. V was shortened by 5 bases and J by 4 bases, with 14 bases between the two germline ends. CDR3 bases: TGTGCCAGCAGTCCCGGGCCCAACACCTATGGCTACACCTTC. Its translation: CASSPGPNTYGYTF.

Many counts were recorded for this clonotype. The J gene is TRBJ1-5, the V gene TRBV12-3 or TRBV12-4; TRBD1 agrees at 8 bases. This CDR3 is built from 14 residues. J was trimmed by 5 bases and V by 5 bases; bases with no gene match: 5. CDR3 protein: CASSDQGQDQPQHF. The CDR3 nucleotides are TGTGCCAGCAGTGATCAGGGACAGGATCAGCCCCAGCATTTT.

In this sample, this clonotype turned up many times. This chain uses TRBV10-3 with TRBJ2-7; TRBD1 aligns across 8 bases. V trimming: 3 bases; J trimming: 6 bases; junction bases outside the gene matches: 4. CDR3 length: 13 residues. Per germline, CDR1 ENHRY and CDR2 SYGVKD. CDR3 region: CAISEGTGIEQYF. The CDR3 bases are TGTGCCATCAGTGAAGGGACAGGCATCGAGCAGTACTTC.

This clonotype was counted many times. The chain employs TRBV29-1 and TRBJ2-1; a possible D gene is TRBD2 (5 bases). Per the germline V gene, CDR1 is SQVTM and CDR2 is ANQGSEA. Trimming cost V 3 bases and J 0 bases, with 15 bases left between them. The CDR3 loop spans 16 amino acids. Here the CDR3 DNA reads TGCAGCGTTGAGTTTCGGAGGCTGATCTCCTACAATGAGCAGTTCTTC. This sequence encodes CSVEFRRLISYNEQFF.

Ten or more counts support this clonotype. The V and J genes are TRBV5-6 and TRBJ1-2; D is possibly TRBD1 (6 bases). V lost 1 base to trimming and J lost 8 bases, with 12 bases between them. In germline, CDR1 is SGHDT, CDR2 YYEEEE. The CDR3 consists of 13 residues. CDR3 residues: CASSLTGARGYTF. The DNA of the CDR3 is TGTGCCAGCAGCTTGACGGGGGCCCGGGGCTACACCTTC. The complete variable domain, with remaining parts taken from reference TRBV5-6 and TRBJ1-2, reads DAGVTQSPTHLIKTRGQQVTLRCSPKSGHDTVSWYQQALGQGPQFIFQYYEEEERQRGNFPDRFSGHQFPNYSSELNVNALLLGDSALYLCASSLTGARGYTFGSGTRLTVV.

At least ten counts were recorded for this clonotype. Written as DNA, the CDR3 is TGTGCCAGCAGTGAACTAGCGGGGGGGCTAATCTCGTCCCAGTACTTC. It is translated as CASSELAGGLISSQYF. This rearrangement joins TRBV6-1 to TRBJ2-5, with 12 bases fitting TRBD2. The CDR3 runs to 16 residues. CDR1 is MNHNS, CDR2 SASEGT, per germline. J was trimmed by 9 bases and V by 2 bases; bases with no gene match: 10.

The chain uses TRBV13 and TRBJ2-2; 9 positions match TRBD1. The CDR3 loop spans 16 amino acids. Germline trimming cut 5 bases from V and 3 bases from J; bases unmatched to any gene: 7. CDR1 and CDR2 from the germline V gene are PRHDT and FYEKMQ (reference sequence). The CDR3 DNA follows: TGTGCCAGCAGCACCCCGGGGACAGGGCACACCGGGGAGCTGTTTTTT. It translates to CASSTPGTGHTGELFF.

The rearrangement uses TRBV20-1 and TRBJ2-5; no definite D call. The CDR3 has 13 residues. The germline gives CDR1 DFQATT, CDR2 SNEGSKA (reference sequence). Trimming took off 0 bases at V and 1 base at J, with 6 bases between the two ends. This CDR3 reads CSAREGSQETQYF. The DNA for the CDR3 is TGCAGTGCTAGAGAAGGTTCCCAAGAGACCCAGTACTTC.

This clonotype has a count of ten or more. V gene TRBV12-3 or TRBV12-4 combines with J gene TRBJ2-1; 15 nucleotides match TRBD2. The CDR3 sequence is 15 residues long. With 6 bases clipped from V and 9 bases from J, the junction kept 6 bases outside the gene matches. Here the CDR3 DNA reads TGTGCCAGCAGCGGACTAGCGGGGGGGCAATCTGAGCAGTTCTTC. Amino acid sequence: CASSGLAGGQSEQFF.

In its sample, this clonotype was seen many times. This chain connects TRBV20-1 to TRBJ2-7; 8 nucleotides line up with TRBD2. The CDR3 length is 15 residues. Germline assignment: CDR1 DFQATT and CDR2 SNEGSKA (reference sequence). With V trimmed by 6 bases and J by 0 bases, 10 bases remained unmatched. CDR3 residues: CSADRQRGHSYEQYF. The DNA for the CDR3 is TGCAGTGCGGACCGACAGCGGGGGCACTCCTACGAGCAGTACTTC.

This clonotype has a count of ten or more. J is TRBJ1-4 and V is TRBV9; D is perhaps TRBD1 (5 bases). The germline V gene has CDR1 SGDLS and CDR2 YYNGEE. This CDR3 has 15 amino acids. V gave up 3 bases and J gave up 5 bases, with 14 bases separating them. Here the CDR3 DNA reads TGTGCCAGCAGCGCCGACGACAGATCCAATGAAAAACTGTTTTTT. Its protein is CASSADDRSNEKLFF.

The rearrangement joins TRBV29-1 to TRBJ2-7, with D perhaps matching TRBD2 (5 bases). The CDR3 has 15 residues. Germline V gives CDR1 SQVTM, CDR2 ANQGSEA. Trimming removed 4 bases at V and 3 bases at J, with 19 bases between. CDR3 DNA sequence: TGCAGCGTTGGGGTGGCAGATCGGGGTCGCTACGAGCAGTACTTC. It codes for CSVGVADRGRYEQYF.

This chain links TRBV30 with TRBJ1-4; no firm D call. Germline values: CDR1 GTSNPN, CDR2 SVGIG (reference sequence). The V gene lost 3 bases and the J gene lost 6 bases, with 14 bases spanning the gap. This CDR3 has 14 residues. CDR3 loop: CAWRPRGRDEKLFF. CDR3 DNA sequence: TGTGCCTGGAGACCCCGCGGGAGGGATGAAAAACTGTTTTTT.

V gene TRBV11-2 combines with J gene TRBJ1-3; no clear D gene. Germline-derived CDR1 and CDR2 are SGHAT and FQNNGV. Trimming left V 3 bases short and J 8 bases short, with 8 bases between. The length of the CDR3 is 12 residues. CDR3 loop: CASSFRIDTIYF. CDR3 DNA: TGTGCCAGCAGCTTTCGCATAGACACCATATATTTT. Combining the CDR3 with reference TRBV11-2 and TRBJ1-3 gives the whole variable domain EAGVAQSPRYKIIEKRQSVAFWCNPISGHATLYWYQQILGQGPKLLIQFQNNGVVDDSQLPKDRFSAERLKGVDSTLKIQPAKLEDSAVYLCASSFRIDTIYFGEGSWLTVV.

This clonotype was counted many times. The chain links TRBV27 to TRBJ2-7; TRBD2 agrees at 9 bases. V lost 6 bases, J lost 2 bases, and 8 bases stayed unmatched. The CDR3 loop spans 15 amino acids. Germline CDR1 and CDR2: MNHEY and SMNVEV (reference sequence). The CDR3 nucleotides read TGTGCCAGCAGCCCCGAGGTAGCGGGGGCCTACGAGCAGTACTTC. Translation: CASSPEVAGAYEQYF.

The table lists this clonotype with a few counts. The chain carries TRBV7-3 and TRBJ2-1; D ambiguous. Germline V lookup: CDR1 SGHTA, CDR2 FQGTGA. The length of the CDR3 is 13 residues. Deletions cut 5 bases from V and 6 bases from J, with 11 bases between. CDR3 sequence: CASSPGPSNEQFF. In DNA, the CDR3 is TGTGCCAGCAGCCCCGGGCCCTCCAATGAGCAGTTCTTC.

This clonotype was observed a few times. CDR3 sequence: CASSLDGRDTQYF. DNA of the CDR3: TGTGCCAGCAGTTTAGACGGTAGAGATACGCAGTATTTT. V usage is TRBV12-3 or TRBV12-4 and J usage is TRBJ2-3, with D uncertain. CDR3 length equals 13 residues. Trimming left V 1 base short and J 5 bases short, with 7 bases between.

This clonotype was counted many times. The rearrangement joins TRBV28 to TRBJ2-7; D uncertain. Looked up from germline, CDR1 is MDHEN and CDR2 is SYDVKM. V was cut by 6 bases and J by 1 base, with 13 bases left in between. This CDR3 is built from 14 residues. CDR3 residues: CASRRRVGSYEQYF. In DNA form, the CDR3 reads TGTGCCAGCAGGCGCCGGGTTGGGTCCTACGAGCAGTACTTC.

This clonotype came up many times. The rearrangement uses TRBV7-3 and TRBJ2-3, with 7 bases lining up with TRBD1. The junction had 9 bases not matched to a gene; V was cut back by 5 bases and J by 13 bases. Germline V CDR1 and CDR2: SGHTA, FQGTGA. The CDR3 extends over 12 amino acids. CDR3 protein: CASSITGAPEYF. CDR3 bases: TGTGCCAGCAGCATCACAGGGGCCCCTGAGTATTTT.

This clonotype occurred a few times. The chain is built from TRBV30 and TRBJ2-5; the match to TRBD2 covers 8 bases. Looked up from germline, CDR1 is GTSNPN and CDR2 is SVGIG (reference sequence). V shed 3 bases and J 5 bases; nucleotides not matched to a gene: 5. This CDR3 spans 13 amino acids. CDR3 nucleotides: TGTGCCTGGAGGACTAGCGAATTCGAGACCCAGTACTTC. This sequence encodes CAWRTSEFETQYF.

This clonotype has a count of ten or more. The chain links TRBV7-2 to TRBJ2-1; tentative D call: TRBD1 (6 bases). V was pared by 1 base and J by 9 bases, with 7 bases between. The CDR3 runs 12 residues. The V gene's germline CDR1 is SGHTA and CDR2 FQGNSA. The CDR3 nucleotides are TGTGCCAGCAGCTTAGTAGGGGGTGAGCAGTTCTTC. This sequence encodes CASSLVGGEQFF.

This clonotype was seen many times. This chain links TRBV7-9 with TRBJ1-1; maybe TRBD1 (5 bases). V was shortened by 1 base and J by 7 bases, with 10 bases between the two germline ends. Per germline, CDR1 SEHNR and CDR2 FQNEAQ (reference sequence). The CDR3 loop spans 13 amino acids. The CDR3 reads CASSLEGRSEAFF. CDR3 coding DNA: TGTGCCAGCAGCTTAGAGGGACGCAGTGAAGCTTTCTTT. The full variable domain, completed using reference TRBV7-9 and TRBJ1-1, is DTGVSQNPRHKITKRGQNVTFRCDPISEHNRLYWYRQTLGQGPEFLTYFQNEAQLEKSRLLSDRFSAERPKGSFSTLEIQRTEQGDSAMYLCASSLEGRSEAFFGQGTRLTVV.

This clonotype was detected many times. This chain joins TRBV28 and TRBJ2-3; a possible D gene is TRBD1 (7 bases). V was trimmed by 2 bases and J by 4 bases, leaving 13 bases between them. CDR3 length equals 15 residues. Germline values: CDR1 MDHEN, CDR2 SYDVKM. DNA of the CDR3: TGTGCCAGCAGTTTAGGTGTCAGGGGGGCAGATACGCAGTATTTT. This sequence encodes CASSLGVRGADTQYF.

This clonotype came up once. A much larger clonotype is one base distant, so this may be a read error. The genes are TRBV28 and TRBJ2-4; D could derive from TRBD1 or TRBD2 (5 bases each). The end of the DNA aligns better with TRBJ2-7, so the J call may be wrong. The CDR3 runs 12 residues. Germline V lookup: CDR1 MDHEN, CDR2 SYDVKM. The chain's CDR3 is CASKWGTNEQYF. As DNA, the CDR3 is TGTGCCAGCAAATGGGGGACGAACGAGCAGTACTTC.

As concerns this clonotype: This could be a read error, since a much larger clone is one nucleotide away. The chain employs TRBV7-8 and TRBJ2-1; maybe TRBD1 (8 bases). The closer fit of TRBJ2-7 to the DNA end suggests the J call may be wrong. Germline assignment: CDR1 SGHVS and CDR2 FQNEAQ. This CDR3 spans 16 amino acids. Written as DNA, the CDR3 is TGTGCCAGCAGCTTAACAGGGGGGGCCGGCTACAATGAGCAGTACTTC. This codes for CASSLTGGAGYNEQYF.

This clonotype has ten or more counts. This chain connects TRBV6-6 to TRBJ1-4; D unclear. This CDR3 is built from 15 residues. Per germline, CDR1 MNHNY and CDR2 SVGAGI (reference sequence). Trimming cost V 3 bases and J 4 bases, with 12 bases left between them. CDR3 sequence reads: CASSYGPGYNEKLFF. The CDR3 coding sequence is TGTGCCAGCAGTTATGGACCGGGGTATAATGAAAAACTGTTTTTT.

This clonotype was observed a single time. The J gene is TRBJ2-2, the V gene TRBV6-2 or TRBV6-3; D unclear. The CDR3 totals 16 residues. Germline loops: CDR1 MNHEY, CDR2 SVGEGT. Deletions cut 4 bases from V and 1 base from J, with 13 bases between. CDR3 residues: CASSSVLHLNTGELFF. CDR3 coding DNA: TGTGCCAGCAGTTCCGTACTTCACTTGAACACCGGGGAGCTGTTTTTT.

Turning to this clonotype: This could be a read error, since a much larger clone is one nucleotide away. CDR3 in amino acids: CASKTEGTDTPYF. CDR3 DNA sequence: TGTGCCAGCAAGACAGAGGGGACAGATACGCCGTATTTT. The genes are TRBV28 and TRBJ2-3; 7 nucleotides align to TRBD1. The CDR3 totals 13 residues. In germline, CDR1 is MDHEN, CDR2 SYDVKM. Full variable domain (missing parts from reference TRBV28 and TRBJ2-3): DVKVTQSSRYLVKRTGEKVFLECVQDMDHENMFWYRQDPGLGLRLIYFSYDVKMKEKGDIPEGYSVSREKKERFSLILESASTNQTSMYLCASKTEGTDTPYFGPGTRLTVL.

This clonotype showed up many times. J is TRBJ1-4 and V is TRBV7-8; tentatively, D is TRBD1 (6 bases). V lost 5 bases, J lost 6 bases, and 13 bases lay in between. Germline V CDR1 and CDR2: SGHVS, FQNEAQ. This CDR3 comprises 14 residues. Written as DNA, the CDR3 is TGTGCCAGCAGCCGAGACAGGTCGGATGAAAAACTGTTTTTT. It translates to CASSRDRSDEKLFF. Drawing the rest from reference TRBV7-8 and TRBJ1-4, the complete variable domain is GAGVSQSPRYKVAKRGQDVALRCDPISGHVSLFWYQQALGQGPEFLTYFQNEAQLDKSGLPSDRFFAERPEGSVSTLKIQRTQQEDSAVYLCASSRDRSDEKLFFGSGTQLSVL.

Only a few counts were recorded for this clonotype. A much larger clone sits a single nucleotide away, making a read error possible. The CDR3 protein is CSARGGGRNTEAFF. The CDR3 coding sequence is TGCAGTGCTAGAGGTGGGGGGAGGAACACTGAAGCTTTCTTT. The genes are TRBV20-1 and TRBJ1-1; a weak D match, TRBD1 (5 bases). The CDR3 sequence is 14 residues long. Trimming pared 1 base from V and 1 base from J, leaving 10 bases between. CDR1 DFQATT and CDR2 SNEGSKA come from the germline V gene (reference sequence).

The sample holds many counts of this clonotype. The CDR3 DNA reads as TGCGCCAGCAGCTTGGCCACCACAGATACGCAGTATTTT. Amino acid sequence: CASSLATTDTQYF. The chain joins TRBV5-1 to TRBJ2-3; D remains ambiguous. The V and J ends lost 0 bases and 2 bases respectively, with 4 bases between them. The CDR3 runs 13 residues. Germline V gives CDR1 SGHRS, CDR2 YFSETQ.